This T cell receptor beta chain appears in the sequencing data of a study of OX40 agonist ivuxolimab in advanced cancers. About the study: 40% to 50% of patients had received prior checkpoint inhibitor therapy.

Some clones are missing from TCRdb's copy, which holds only in-frame ones; the method was immunoSEQ multiplex PCR. The profile shows around 69,000 clones, approximately 86% of them singletons. The CDR3 contains 13 residues. The V end lost 1 base, the J end lost 6 bases, and 9 bases lay between the germline ends. Looked up from germline, CDR1 is SEHNR and CDR2 is FQNEAQ (reference sequence). The sample in question was CD4+ or CD8+ T cells sorted from blood, obtained in a trial of the OX40 agonist ivuxolimab. This chain joins TRBV7-9 and TRBJ1-1; no clear D gene. This sequence originates from an adult with an advanced solid tumor such as melanoma, head and neck, liver or kidney cancer. As DNA, the CDR3 is TGTGCCAGCAGCTTAGGGACGAGAGCTGAAGCTTTCTTT. As protein: CASSLGTRAEAFF. The full variable domain, its missing parts supplied by reference TRBV7-9 and TRBJ1-1, is DTGVSQNPRHKITKRGQNVTFRCDPISEHNRLYWYRQTLGQGPEFLTYFQNEAQLEKSRLLSDRFSAERPKGSFSTLEIQRTEQGDSAMYLCASSLGTRAEAFFGQGTRLTVV.